This TCR beta chain derives from a study of naive and memory T cell subsets. This clonotype was observed a handful of times. What it recognizes is unknown. The beta constant-region primer was an equimolar mix of two oligonucleotides covering TRBC1 and TRBC2. MiXCR, run by TCRdb on the UMI-ligation and nested PCR reads, gives a single entry per CDR3 protein. The sample has some 100,000 distinct CDR3 sequences, roughly 7.3% seen once. V lost 1 base to trimming and J lost 7 bases; unmatched junction nucleotides: 9. Germline V gene sequence: CDR1 MGHRA, CDR2 YSYEKL. The CDR3 has 16 residues. Study-wide points: In CD4 and CD8 cells, diversity dropped from naive through EMRA. Over 85% of naive TCR sequences appeared only once, unlike memory subsets. Naive and memory repertoire findings lacked a ground truth for validation.

Sequencing was performed on central memory CD4+ T cells from blood. This receptor was taken from a human donor in good health. The chain joins TRBV4-1 to TRBJ2-7; 11 bases agree with TRBD1. The CDR3 DNA reads as TGCGCCAGCAGCCAAGGATTTACCGGGACAGGGGGAGAGCAGTACTTC. Translating it yields CASSQGFTGTGGEQYF.